The present T cell receptor (beta chain) was sequenced within a study of OX40 agonist ivuxolimab in advanced cancers. Systemic immunosuppression or a history of autoimmune disease excluded patients. On this clone itself: The antigen is unknown.

Assay used: immunoSEQ multiplex PCR; TCRdb lists only in-frame clones, some missing. The repertoire holds 61,000 or so clones, roughly 80% seen once, with less than 3.5% in the top ten. Study results and caveats: Averaging showed that CD8+ T cells had more expanded clones than CD4+ did. Those patients achieving a partial response at 0.1-3.0 mg/kg showed among the lowest clonal expansion.

V lost 4 bases, J lost 7 bases, and 16 bases lay in between. Germline loops: CDR1 SQVTM, CDR2 ANQGSEA. The CDR3 runs to 13 residues. Source: CD4+ or CD8+ T cells sorted from blood, taken in a trial of the OX40 agonist ivuxolimab. This chain links TRBV29-1 with TRBJ1-2; no definite D call. The receptor's source is an adult with an advanced solid tumor such as melanoma, head and neck, liver or kidney cancer. For the CDR3, the DNA is TGCAGCGTTGCCGTCAGTCCATCCGGTGGCTACACCTTC. Residues: CSVAVSPSGGYTF.